Below, 25 T cell receptor beta chains from the same sample are listed, as sequenced in a study of CD8+ T cells in alopecia areata. Treatment given: oral pan-JAK inhibitor, 5-10 mg twice daily. As the sequencing template, cDNA was produced by extracting RNA and reverse transcribing it. Repertoires were generated with immunoSEQ multiplex PCR, while TCRdb's copy carries only in-frame clones and drops some. Of 150,000 to 200,000 clones in the sample, just under 65% were seen once. Material: CD4+ T cells sorted from blood, obtained at week 49, from a patient treated with tofacitinib. These receptors all stem from a human donor with alopecia areata.

V and J are TRBV19 and TRBJ2-1; D perhaps matches TRBD1 (6 bases). The germline gives CDR1 LNHDA, CDR2 SQIVND (reference sequence). The CDR3 contains 13 residues. Trimming cost V 5 bases and J 6 bases, with 11 bases left between them. Here the CDR3 reads CASSSGQGNEQFF. The CDR3 region has the DNA TGTGCCAGTAGTTCGGGACAAGGCAATGAGCAGTTCTTC.

This clone turned up a few times. V gene TRBV7-2 combines with J gene TRBJ2-5; no clear D gene. Deletions cut 5 bases from V and 1 base from J, with 14 bases between. Germline V gives CDR1 SGHTA, CDR2 FQGNSA. The CDR3 contains 15 residues. CDR3 DNA: TGTGCCAGCAGCCTCAATATGGGTCCCCAAGAGACCCAGTACTTC. Protein sequence: CASSLNMGPQETQYF. The full variable domain, with the rest looked up from reference TRBV7-2 and TRBJ2-5, is GAGVSQSPSNKVTEKGKDVELRCDPISGHTALYWYRQSLGQGLEFLIYFQGNSAPDKSGLPSDRFSAERTGGSVSTLTIQRTQQEDSAVYLCASSLNMGPQETQYFGPGTRLLVL.

The chain has TRBV14 and TRBJ2-7; D is unclear. Looked up from germline, CDR1 is SGHDN and CDR2 is FVKESK. The CDR3 sequence is 12 residues long. Trimming pared 3 bases from V and 4 bases from J, leaving 7 bases between. The CDR3 sequence is CASSHVPYEQYF. CDR3 sequence (DNA): TGTGCCAGCAGCCATGTCCCGTACGAGCAGTACTTC.

This clone was recorded only once. The rearrangement uses TRBV29-1 and TRBJ2-1; 8 bases agree with TRBD2. Germline-derived CDR1 and CDR2 are SQVTM and ANQGSEA. The J segment lost 7 bases and the V segment lost 4 bases, leaving 6 bases of the junction unmatched. The CDR3 length is 13 residues. The CDR3 sequence: CSVAGLGPNEQFF. The CDR3 DNA follows: TGCAGCGTTGCGGGACTAGGGCCGAATGAGCAGTTCTTC.

The CDR3 region has the DNA TGCAGCGTCACCCCCCGCACCCAGGGCGAGCAGTACTTC. Its translation: CSVTPRTQGEQYF. The chain links TRBV29-1 to TRBJ2-7, with D possibly matching TRBD1 (5 bases). The CDR3 has 13 residues. The V and J ends lost 6 bases and 6 bases respectively, with 18 bases between them. Germline loops: CDR1 SQVTM, CDR2 ANQGSEA.

J is TRBJ2-4 and V is TRBV25-1, with D possibly being TRBD1 (6 bases). Germline V gene lookup returns CDR1 MGHDK and CDR2 SYGVNS. The CDR3 runs 15 residues. V dropped 6 bases and J dropped 0 bases, with 12 bases sitting between them. DNA for the CDR3: TGTGCCAGCAGACCAGGGACAATAGCCAAAAACATTCAGTACTTC. This sequence encodes CASRPGTIAKNIQYF. Variable domain in full (rest from reference TRBV25-1 and TRBJ2-4): EADIYQTPRYLVIGTGKKITLECSQTMGHDKMYWYQQDPGMELHLIHYSYGVNSTEKGDLSSESTVSRIRTEHFPLTLESARPSHTSQYLCASRPGTIAKNIQYFGAGTRLSVL.

This chain uses TRBV9 with TRBJ2-5; 9 positions agree with TRBD1. This CDR3 is 17 amino acids long. From germline, CDR1 is SGDLS and CDR2 YYNGEE. The V and J ends lost 2 bases and 1 base, in that order; junction bases with no gene match: 9. CDR3 coding DNA: TGTGCCAGCAGCGTGGGAGGAGGGACAGGGATCCAAGAGACCCAGTACTTC. This gives the protein CASSVGGGTGIQETQYF.

The chain joins TRBV29-1 to TRBJ2-5, with a possible D match to TRBD2 (6 bases). This CDR3 is 12 amino acids long. Trimming shortened V by 4 bases and J by 1 base, and 7 bases separated the two germline ends. CDR1 is SQVTM, CDR2 ANQGSEA, per germline. CDR3 sequence reads: CSVVTSQETQYF. CDR3 bases: TGCAGCGTTGTGACTAGCCAAGAGACCCAGTACTTC.

The chain combines TRBV10-3 with TRBJ2-1, with no clear D. V dropped 6 bases and J dropped 3 bases, with 6 bases sitting between them. The germline V gene has CDR1 ENHRY and CDR2 SYGVKD. The CDR3 has 12 residues. This CDR3 is CAISRIYNEQFF. The DNA of the CDR3 is TGTGCCATCAGCAGGATCTACAATGAGCAGTTCTTC.

This chain connects TRBV7-8 to TRBJ1-2; D is undetermined. Trimming stripped 1 base from V and 4 bases from J, with 13 bases between. The germline V gene has CDR1 SGHVS and CDR2 FQNEAQ. This CDR3 region has 15 residues. CDR3 DNA sequence: TGTGCCAGCAGCTTAGGGGCAGCCGCCGGCTATGGCTACACCTTC. This encodes CASSLGAAAGYGYTF.

This clone turned up a few times. The chain links TRBV29-1 to TRBJ2-6, with 9 nucleotides matching TRBD1. The trim removed 0 bases at V and 4 bases at J, leaving 1 base unmatched. Per the germline V gene, CDR1 is SQVTM and CDR2 is ANQGSEA. The CDR3 has 15 residues. CDR3 loop: CSVEEQGAGANVLTF. CDR3 nucleotide sequence: TGCAGCGTTGAAGAACAGGGGGCGGGGGCCAACGTCCTGACTTTC.

This chain links TRBV6-1 with TRBJ2-6, with D possibly being TRBD2 (5 bases). Trimming stripped 2 bases from V and 1 base from J, with 9 bases between. The CDR3 is 16 amino acids. Germline V gene lookup returns CDR1 MNHNS and CDR2 SASEGT. CDR3 nucleotides: TGTGCCAGCAGTGAATCGGGGAGATCTGGGGCCAACGTCCTGACTTTC. Its translation is CASSESGRSGANVLTF.

The chain couples TRBV9 to TRBJ1-2, with D possibly matching TRBD1 (5 bases). V was trimmed by 0 bases and J by 5 bases, leaving 11 bases between them. Germline CDR1 SGDLS, CDR2 YYNGEE. The CDR3 loop spans 14 amino acids. This CDR3 reads CASSVEDRDYGYTF. The DNA of the CDR3 is TGTGCCAGCAGCGTAGAAGACAGAGATTATGGCTACACCTTC. The entire variable domain, with the rest obtained from reference TRBV9 and TRBJ1-2, is as follows: DSGVTQTPKHLITATGQRVTLRCSPRSGDLSVYWYQQSLDQGLQFLIQYYNGEERAKGNILERFSAQQFPDLHSELNLSSLELGDSALYFCASSVEDRDYGYTFGSGTRLTVV.

The chain carries TRBV5-6 and TRBJ2-7, with 8 positions matching TRBD1. V lost 5 bases to trimming and J lost 4 bases; unmatched junction nucleotides: 8. This CDR3 spans 14 amino acids. Germline V lookup: CDR1 SGHDT, CDR2 YYEEEE. The CDR3 DNA reads TGTGCCAGCAGGGACGGGACAGGAGAATACGAGCAGTACTTC. Protein product: CASRDGTGEYEQYF.

The chain employs TRBV12-5 and TRBJ2-7; tentatively, D is TRBD2 (5 bases). V lost 5 bases and J lost 1, with 9 bases in between. Germline CDR1 reads LGHNT; CDR2 reads FRNRAP. This CDR3 contains 13 residues. CDR3 bases: TGTGCTAGTGGTCCCGGGAATTCCTACGAGCAGTACTTC. Translating gives CASGPGNSYEQYF.

The chain is built from TRBV7-2 and TRBJ1-5; D gene uncertain. The CDR3 runs to 15 residues. Per the germline V gene, CDR1 is SGHTA and CDR2 is FQGNSA. V lost 2 bases to trimming and J lost 2 bases, with 10 bases between them. DNA for the CDR3: TGTGCCAGCAGCTTACTCGGGATTGGCAATCAGCCCCAGCATTTT. It yields the protein CASSLLGIGNQPQHF.

The chain combines TRBV30 with TRBJ2-5; D not resolved. Per germline, CDR1 GTSNPN and CDR2 SVGIG (reference sequence). The V end was cut by 5 bases, the J end by 1 base, with 20 bases between. The CDR3 has 16 residues. The CDR3 is CAWSHPGLISQETQYF. CDR3 sequence (DNA): TGTGCCTGGTCCCATCCGGGCCTCATCTCCCAAGAGACCCAGTACTTC.

This clone appeared a single time. The V gene is TRBV9, the J gene TRBJ2-1, with 11 bases that match TRBD2. V shed 0 bases and J 6 bases; nucleotides not matched to a gene: 11. In germline, CDR1 is SGDLS, CDR2 YYNGEE. The length of the CDR3 is 18 residues. The CDR3 here is CASSVVAGGLYPGNEQFF. The CDR3, as DNA: TGTGCCAGCAGCGTAGTAGCGGGGGGGCTCTATCCGGGCAATGAGCAGTTCTTC.

The gene calls are TRBV30 and TRBJ2-2; tentative D call: TRBD2 (6 bases). Germline CDR1 GTSNPN, CDR2 SVGIG (reference sequence). With 8 bases removed from V and 5 bases from J, the gap between germline ends came to 9 bases. The CDR3 contains 11 residues. The CDR3 DNA follows: TGTGCCAAACGGGGGACCGGGGAGCTGTTTTTT. As protein: CAKRGTGELFF.

This rearrangement joins TRBV27 to TRBJ1-1, with TRBD1 identical over 7 bases. Germline CDR1 reads MNHEY; CDR2 reads SMNVEV (reference sequence). This CDR3 has 14 residues. V was clipped by 3 bases and J by 1 base; unmatched bases: 2. CDR3 sequence: CASSFRQGNTEAFF. The CDR3 DNA reads TGTGCCAGCAGTTTTAGACAGGGGAACACTGAAGCTTTCTTT.

This clone is a singleton in its sample. J is TRBJ1-2 and V is TRBV7-2, with D perhaps TRBD1 (5 bases). Looked up from germline, CDR1 is SGHTA and CDR2 is FQGNSA. The CDR3 is 14 residues long. Deletions cut 5 bases from V and 5 bases from J, with 15 bases between. CDR3 loop: CASSLTGGEYGYTF. In nucleotides, the CDR3 is TGTGCCAGCAGCCTGACCGGAGGGGAATATGGCTACACCTTC.

V and J are TRBV10-2 and TRBJ2-1; TRBD2 matches at 8 bases. The CDR3 consists of 11 residues. J gave up 7 bases and V 7 bases, and 0 bases lay outside the gene matches. CDR1 and CDR2 from the germline V gene are WSHSY and SAAADI. The CDR3 is CASTGGNEQFF. The CDR3 DNA sequence: TGCGCCAGCACGGGAGGGAATGAGCAGTTCTTC.

The chain carries TRBV2 and TRBJ2-7, with D unclear. Germline assignment: CDR1 SNHLY and CDR2 FYNNEI. The CDR3 is 12 residues long. V lost 5 bases to trimming and J lost 3 bases, with 8 bases between them. The CDR3 is CASSSRIYEQYF. CDR3 nucleotide sequence: TGTGCCAGCAGTTCTAGGATCTACGAGCAGTACTTC.

The chain combines TRBV2 with TRBJ2-7; 8 bases fit TRBD2. This CDR3 is 12 amino acids long. V lost 9 bases, J lost 2 bases, and 3 bases stayed unmatched. The germline V gene has CDR1 SNHLY and CDR2 FYNNEI. The DNA of the CDR3 is TGTGCCAGGGGGACTAGTCCCTACGAGCAGTACTTC. Translation gives CARGTSPYEQYF.

This clone was observed at least ten times. The chain uses TRBV6-4 and TRBJ2-3, with 12 bases matching TRBD2. The CDR3 spans 14 residues. Germline loops: CDR1 MRHNA, CDR2 SNTAGT. Unmatched junction bases numbered 0, after V lost 4 bases and J lost 4 bases. The CDR3 coding sequence is TGTGCCAGCAGTGGACTAGCGGGGGCAGATACGCAGTATTTT. It yields the protein CASSGLAGADTQYF.